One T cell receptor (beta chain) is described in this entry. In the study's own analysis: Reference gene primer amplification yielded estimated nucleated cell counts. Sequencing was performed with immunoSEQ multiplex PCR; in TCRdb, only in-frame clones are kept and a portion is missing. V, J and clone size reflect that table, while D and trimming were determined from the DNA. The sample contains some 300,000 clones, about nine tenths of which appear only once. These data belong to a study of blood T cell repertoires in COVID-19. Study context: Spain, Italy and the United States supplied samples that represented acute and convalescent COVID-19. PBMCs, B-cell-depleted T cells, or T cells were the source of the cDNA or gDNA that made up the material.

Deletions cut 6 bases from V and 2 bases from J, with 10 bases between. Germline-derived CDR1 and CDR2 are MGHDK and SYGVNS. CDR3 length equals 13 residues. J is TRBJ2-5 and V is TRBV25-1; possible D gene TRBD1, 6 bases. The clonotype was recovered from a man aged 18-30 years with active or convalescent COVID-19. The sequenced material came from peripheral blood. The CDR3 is CASSPDRQETQYF. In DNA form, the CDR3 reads TGTGCCAGCAGCCCGGACAGACAAGAGACCCAGTACTTC.